This T cell receptor beta chain was found in a study of blood T cell repertoires in COVID-19. Study-wide background: Sites across the United States, Italy and Spain contributed samples from acute and convalescent COVID-19. T cells, B-cell-depleted T cells, or PBMCs supplied cDNA or gDNA.

As processed by the authors: Amplification of reference gene primers provided the estimated nucleated cell counts. Generated by immunoSEQ multiplex PCR, the TCRdb table keeps only in-frame clones and is missing some. That table is the source of V, J and clone size, and D and trimming were worked out from the DNA. This table holds 270,000 or so clones, roughly 84% found once. Sequencing used peripheral blood. This clonotype was sampled from a woman aged 18-29 years with acute or convalescent COVID-19.

The DNA for the CDR3 is TGTGCCAGTAGTATCCTCGGGGGGAACACTGAAGCTTTCTTT. It specifies CASSILGGNTEAFF. The rearrangement links TRBV19 to TRBJ1-1; TRBD1 might be the D (5 bases). Germline assignment: CDR1 LNHDA and CDR2 SQIVND (reference sequence). The ends were cut back, 3 bases at V and 1 base at J, with 9 bases in the middle. The CDR3 contains 14 residues. The entire variable domain, with the rest obtained from reference TRBV19 and TRBJ1-1, is as follows: DGGITQSPKYLFRKEGQNVTLSCEQNLNHDAMYWYRQDPGQGLRLIYYSQIVNDFQKGDIAEGYSVSREKKESFPLTVTSAQKNPTAFYLCASSILGGNTEAFFGQGTRLTVV.